This T cell receptor beta chain was identified in a study of cytomegalovirus exposure and HLA in healthy donors. Notes on the study in general: Later analysis demonstrated an association between a missense DCLRE1C variant and TCR beta V- and J-gene trimming. Later analysis placed DRB1 highest and HLA-C lowest in TCR association rates, which differed by HLA locus.

Vbeta (60) and Jbeta (13) primers were used in the PCR. Sequencing used immunoSEQ multiplex PCR; TCRdb keeps in-frame clones, though not all of them. The profile shows 200,000 or so clones, about four fifths of them singletons. There are 16 residues in the CDR3. Germline-derived CDR1 and CDR2 are SGHRS and YFSETQ. The V segment lost 1 base and the J segment 6 bases; nucleotides outside the gene matches: 7. Concerning this clone itself: Its antigen is currently unknown.

The sample taken for sequencing was PBMCs. The receptor was derived from a boy younger than 18 in good health and CMV-seronegative. V usage is TRBV5-1 and J usage is TRBJ2-2; 9 bases map to TRBD1. The CDR3 sequence: CASSLWGQGLSGELFF. The CDR3 DNA reads as TGCGCCAGCAGCTTGTGGGGACAGGGATTATCCGGGGAGCTGTTTTTT.